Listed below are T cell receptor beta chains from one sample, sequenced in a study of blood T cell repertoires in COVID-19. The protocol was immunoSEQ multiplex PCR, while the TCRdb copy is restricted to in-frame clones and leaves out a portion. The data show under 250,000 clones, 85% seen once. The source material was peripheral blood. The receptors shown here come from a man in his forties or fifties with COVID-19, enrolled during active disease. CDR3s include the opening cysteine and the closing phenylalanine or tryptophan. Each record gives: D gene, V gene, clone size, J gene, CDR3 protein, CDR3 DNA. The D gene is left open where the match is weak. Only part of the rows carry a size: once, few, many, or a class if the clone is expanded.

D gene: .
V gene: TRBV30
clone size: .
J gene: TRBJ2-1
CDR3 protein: CAWSQTRYEQFF
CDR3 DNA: TGTGCCTGGAGCCAAACCCGGTATGAGCAGTTCTTC

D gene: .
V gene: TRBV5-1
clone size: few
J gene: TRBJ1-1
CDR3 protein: CASSLRVAGTEAFF
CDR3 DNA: TGCGCCAGCAGCCTGCGGGTGGCGGGCACTGAAGCTTTCTTT

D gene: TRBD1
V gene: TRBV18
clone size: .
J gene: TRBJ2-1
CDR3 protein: CASSPFGTGDNEQFF
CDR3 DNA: TGTGCCAGCTCACCTTTCGGGACAGGTGACAATGAGCAGTTCTTC

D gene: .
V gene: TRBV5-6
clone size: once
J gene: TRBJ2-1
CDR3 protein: CASSLQVSSYNEQFF
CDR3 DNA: TGTGCCAGCAGCTTGCAGGTCTCCTCCTACAATGAGCAGTTCTTC

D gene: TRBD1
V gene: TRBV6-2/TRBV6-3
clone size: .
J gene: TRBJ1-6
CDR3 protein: CASSTRQGSGNSPLHF
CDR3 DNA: TGTGCCAGCAGTACAAGACAGGGATCGGGCAATTCACCCCTCCACTTT

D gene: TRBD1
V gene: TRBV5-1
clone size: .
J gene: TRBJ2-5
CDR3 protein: CASSLDGTAGGKTQYF
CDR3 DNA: TGCGCCAGCAGCTTGGACGGCACGGCAGGGGGTAAGACCCAGTACTTC

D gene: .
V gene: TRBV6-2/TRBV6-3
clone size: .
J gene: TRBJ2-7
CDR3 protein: CASSPAYEQYF
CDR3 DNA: TGTGCCAGCAGTCCCGCCTACGAGCAGTACTTC

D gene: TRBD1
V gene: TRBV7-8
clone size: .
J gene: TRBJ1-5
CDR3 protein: CASDIRDRGRQPQHF
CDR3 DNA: TGTGCCAGCGATATCCGGGACAGGGGGCGTCAGCCCCAGCATTTT

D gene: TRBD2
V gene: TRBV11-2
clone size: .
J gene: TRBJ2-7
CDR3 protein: CASSPRPGGKSSYEQYF
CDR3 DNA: TGTGCCAGCAGCCCGCGCCCCGGGGGGAAAAGCTCCTACGAGCAGTACTTC

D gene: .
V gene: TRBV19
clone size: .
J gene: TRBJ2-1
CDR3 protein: CASSVSLYNEQFF
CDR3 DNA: TGTGCCAGTAGTGTTTCCTTATACAATGAGCAGTTCTTC

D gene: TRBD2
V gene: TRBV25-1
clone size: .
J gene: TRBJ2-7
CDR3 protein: CASSPQKGLALNEQYF
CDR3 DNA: TGTGCCAGCAGTCCCCAAAAGGGACTAGCCCTGAACGAGCAGTACTTC

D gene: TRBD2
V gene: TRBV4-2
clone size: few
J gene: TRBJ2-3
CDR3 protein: CASSQGTRADTQYF
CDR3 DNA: TGTGCCAGCAGCCAAGGGACTAGGGCCGATACGCAGTATTTT

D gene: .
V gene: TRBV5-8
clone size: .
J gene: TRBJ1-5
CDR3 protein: CASSGGLSNQPQHF
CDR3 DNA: TGTGCCAGCAGCGGGGGACTGAGCAATCAGCCCCAGCATTTT

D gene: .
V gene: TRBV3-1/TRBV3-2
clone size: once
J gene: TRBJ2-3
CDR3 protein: CASSQVGGTLSPSTDTQYF
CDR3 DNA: TGTGCCAGCAGCCAAGTAGGAGGGACTCTTTCGCCTAGCACAGATACGCAGTATTTT

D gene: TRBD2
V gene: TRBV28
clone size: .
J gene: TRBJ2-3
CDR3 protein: CASISGAGTDTQYF
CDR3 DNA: TGTGCCAGCATTAGCGGGGCGGGCACAGATACGCAGTATTTT

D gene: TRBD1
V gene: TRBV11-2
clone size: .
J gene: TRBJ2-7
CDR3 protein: CASSSQIVQGHEQYF
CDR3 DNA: TGTGCCAGCAGCTCACAAATCGTACAGGGGCACGAGCAGTACTTC

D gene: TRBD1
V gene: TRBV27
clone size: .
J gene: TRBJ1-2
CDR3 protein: CASSLDRGRGYGYTF
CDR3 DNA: TGTGCCAGCAGTTTGGACAGGGGGCGCGGCTATGGCTACACCTTC

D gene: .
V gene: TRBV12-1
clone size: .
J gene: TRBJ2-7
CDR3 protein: CASKRGSEQYF
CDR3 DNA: TGTGCCAGCAAAAGGGGGAGCGAGCAGTACTTC

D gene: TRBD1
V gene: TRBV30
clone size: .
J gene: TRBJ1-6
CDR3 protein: CAWRQDRALFNSPLHF
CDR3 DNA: TGTGCCTGGAGGCAAGACAGGGCTCTCTTTAATTCACCCCTCCACTTT

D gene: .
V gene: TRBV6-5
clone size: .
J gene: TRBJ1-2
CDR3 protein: CASSSGAEANYGYTF
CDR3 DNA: TGTGCCAGCAGTTCTGGGGCAGAAGCCAACTATGGCTACACCTTC

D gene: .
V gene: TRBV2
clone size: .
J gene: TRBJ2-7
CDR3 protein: CASSEFVSYEQYF
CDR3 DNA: TGTGCCAGCAGTGAATTCGTTTCCTACGAGCAGTACTTC

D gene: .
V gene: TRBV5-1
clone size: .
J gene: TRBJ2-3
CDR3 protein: CASSLQQGGDTDTQYF
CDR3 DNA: TGCGCCAGCAGCCTGCAGCAGGGTGGGGACACAGATACGCAGTATTTT

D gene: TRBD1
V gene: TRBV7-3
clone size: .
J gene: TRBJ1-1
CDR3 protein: CASSPGTGRRGTEAFF
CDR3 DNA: TGTGCCAGCAGCCCCGGGACAGGGCGTCGGGGCACTGAAGCTTTCTTT

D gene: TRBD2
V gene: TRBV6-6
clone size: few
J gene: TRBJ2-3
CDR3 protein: CASFGGTRNTDTQYF
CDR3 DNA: TGTGCCAGCTTTGGGGGGACTAGAAACACAGATACGCAGTATTTT

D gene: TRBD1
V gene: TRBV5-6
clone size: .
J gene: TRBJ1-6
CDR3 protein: CASSWDRGDSPLHF
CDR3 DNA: TGTGCCAGCAGCTGGGACAGGGGAGATTCACCCCTCCACTTT

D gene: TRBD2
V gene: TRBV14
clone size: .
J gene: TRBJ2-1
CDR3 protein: CASSLSGVYNEQFF
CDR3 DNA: TGTGCCAGCAGCCTCAGCGGGGTTTACAATGAGCAGTTCTTC

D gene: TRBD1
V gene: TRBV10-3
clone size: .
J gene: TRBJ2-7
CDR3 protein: CAISRQGHEQYF
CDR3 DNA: TGTGCCATCAGCCGACAGGGGCACGAGCAGTACTTC

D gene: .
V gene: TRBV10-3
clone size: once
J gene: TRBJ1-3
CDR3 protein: CAISESRGGNTIYF
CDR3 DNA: TGTGCCATCAGTGAGTCCAGGGGCGGAAACACCATATATTTT

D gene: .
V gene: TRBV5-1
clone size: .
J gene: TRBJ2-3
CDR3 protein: CASSLASSTDTQYF
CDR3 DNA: TGCGCCAGCAGCTTAGCGAGTAGCACAGATACGCAGTATTTT

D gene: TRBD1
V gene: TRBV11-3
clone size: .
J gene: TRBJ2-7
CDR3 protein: CASSLGRDRGYEQYF
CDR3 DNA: TGTGCCAGCAGCTTAGGCCGCGACAGGGGGTACGAGCAGTACTTC

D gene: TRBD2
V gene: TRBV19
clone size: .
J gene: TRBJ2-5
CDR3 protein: CASSRSAGTSGGARETQYF
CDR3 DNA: TGTGCCAGTAGTAGATCGGCCGGGACTAGCGGGGGGGCCCGAGAGACCCAGTACTTC

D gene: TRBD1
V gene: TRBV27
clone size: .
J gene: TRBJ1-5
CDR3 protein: CASRPTGANQPQHF
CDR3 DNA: TGTGCCAGCAGACCGACAGGGGCCAATCAGCCCCAGCATTTT

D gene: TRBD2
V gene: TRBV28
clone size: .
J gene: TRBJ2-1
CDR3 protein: CASSPVAGGINEQFF
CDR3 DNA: TGTGCCAGCAGTCCCGTTGCGGGGGGGATAAATGAGCAGTTCTTC

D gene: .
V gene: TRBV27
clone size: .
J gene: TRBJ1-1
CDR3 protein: CASSGHPNTEAFF
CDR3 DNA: TGTGCCAGCAGTGGACACCCGAACACTGAAGCTTTCTTT

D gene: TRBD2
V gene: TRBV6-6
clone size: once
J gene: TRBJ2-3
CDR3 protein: CASSYTGGGTDTQYF
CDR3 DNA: TGTGCCAGCAGTTACACGGGGGGGGGCACAGATACGCAGTATTTT

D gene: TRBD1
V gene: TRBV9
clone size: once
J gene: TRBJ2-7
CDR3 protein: CASSVEASDRVNQYF
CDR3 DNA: TGTGCCAGCAGCGTAGAGGCCTCTGACAGGGTCAATCAGTACTTC

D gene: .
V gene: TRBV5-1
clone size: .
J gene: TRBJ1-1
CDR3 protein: CASRSYEGTEAFF
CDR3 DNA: TGCGCCAGCAGATCTTACGAGGGTACTGAAGCTTTCTTT

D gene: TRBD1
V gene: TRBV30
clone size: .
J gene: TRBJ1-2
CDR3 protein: CAWRGDRGSYTF
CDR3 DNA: TGTGCCTGGAGGGGGGACAGGGGATCCTACACCTTC

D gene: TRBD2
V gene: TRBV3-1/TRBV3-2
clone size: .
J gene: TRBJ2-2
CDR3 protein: CASSERGANTGELFF
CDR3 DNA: TGTGCCAGCAGCGAGCGGGGGGCGAACACCGGGGAGCTGTTTTTT

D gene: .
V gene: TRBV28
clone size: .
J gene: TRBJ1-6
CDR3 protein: CASSSSGFQSPLHF
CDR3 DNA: TGTGCCAGCAGTTCCTCCGGGTTCCAATCACCCCTCCACTTT

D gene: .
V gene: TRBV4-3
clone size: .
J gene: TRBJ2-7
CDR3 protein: CASSQNRGLTYEQYF
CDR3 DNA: TGCGCCAGCAGCCAAAACAGGGGACTTACCTACGAGCAGTACTTC

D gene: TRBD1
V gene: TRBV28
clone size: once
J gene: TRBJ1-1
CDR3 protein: CASSLRRYRGTEAFF
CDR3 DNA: TGTGCCAGCAGTTTACGACGCTACAGGGGGACTGAAGCTTTCTTT

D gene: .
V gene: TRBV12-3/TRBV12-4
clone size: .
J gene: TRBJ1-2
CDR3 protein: CASSLGGSYTF
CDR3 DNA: TGTGCCAGCAGTCTGGGGGGTAGCTACACCTTC

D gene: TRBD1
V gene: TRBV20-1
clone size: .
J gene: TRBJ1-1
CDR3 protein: CSASGTGSVNTEAFF
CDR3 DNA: TGCAGTGCTAGTGGGACAGGGTCCGTGAACACTGAAGCTTTCTTT

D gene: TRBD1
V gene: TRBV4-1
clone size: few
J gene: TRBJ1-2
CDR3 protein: CASSPWDRANYGYTF
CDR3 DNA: TGCGCCAGCAGCCCATGGGACAGAGCTAACTATGGCTACACCTTC

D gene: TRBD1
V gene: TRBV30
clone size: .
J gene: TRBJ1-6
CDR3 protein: CAWSLGTGGGYNSPLHF
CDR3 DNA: TGTGCCTGGAGTTTAGGGACAGGGGGCGGCTATAATTCACCCCTCCACTTT

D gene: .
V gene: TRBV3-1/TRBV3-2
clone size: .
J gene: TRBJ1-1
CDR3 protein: CASSLRQKNTEAFF
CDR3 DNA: TGTGCCAGCAGCCTAAGACAGAAGAACACTGAAGCTTTCTTT

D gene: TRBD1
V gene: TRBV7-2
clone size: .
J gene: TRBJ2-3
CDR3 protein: CASSLVGFRWTGRTDTQYF
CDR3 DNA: TGTGCCAGCAGCTTAGTGGGGTTTAGGTGGACAGGGAGAACAGATACGCAGTATTTT

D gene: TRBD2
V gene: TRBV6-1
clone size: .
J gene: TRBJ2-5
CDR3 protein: CASSETSGGAETQYF
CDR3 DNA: TGTGCCAGCAGTGAAACTAGCGGGGGGGCAGAGACCCAGTACTTC

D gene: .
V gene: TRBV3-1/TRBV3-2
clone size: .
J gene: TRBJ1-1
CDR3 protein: CASSQVLGGSEAFF
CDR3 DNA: TGTGCCAGCAGCCAAGTACTTGGAGGGAGTGAAGCTTTCTTT

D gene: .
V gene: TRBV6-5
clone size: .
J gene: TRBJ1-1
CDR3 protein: CASMASGMNTEAFF
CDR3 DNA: TGTGCCAGCATGGCCAGCGGCATGAACACTGAAGCTTTCTTT

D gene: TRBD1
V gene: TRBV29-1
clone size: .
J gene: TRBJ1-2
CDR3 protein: CSSLGQGRGYTF
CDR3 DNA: TGCAGCTCCCTAGGACAGGGTCGGGGCTACACCTTC

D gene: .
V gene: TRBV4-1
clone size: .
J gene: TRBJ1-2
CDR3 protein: CASSQDQGNYGYTF
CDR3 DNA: TGCGCCAGCAGCCAAGATCAGGGGAACTATGGCTACACCTTC

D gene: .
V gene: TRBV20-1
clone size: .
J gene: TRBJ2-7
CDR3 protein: CSARSGFEQYF
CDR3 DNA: TGCAGTGCTAGGTCGGGGTTCGAGCAGTACTTC

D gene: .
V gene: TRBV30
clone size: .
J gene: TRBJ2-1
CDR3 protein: CAWSPYRNEQFF
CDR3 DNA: TGTGCCTGGAGCCCGTATCGCAATGAGCAGTTCTTC